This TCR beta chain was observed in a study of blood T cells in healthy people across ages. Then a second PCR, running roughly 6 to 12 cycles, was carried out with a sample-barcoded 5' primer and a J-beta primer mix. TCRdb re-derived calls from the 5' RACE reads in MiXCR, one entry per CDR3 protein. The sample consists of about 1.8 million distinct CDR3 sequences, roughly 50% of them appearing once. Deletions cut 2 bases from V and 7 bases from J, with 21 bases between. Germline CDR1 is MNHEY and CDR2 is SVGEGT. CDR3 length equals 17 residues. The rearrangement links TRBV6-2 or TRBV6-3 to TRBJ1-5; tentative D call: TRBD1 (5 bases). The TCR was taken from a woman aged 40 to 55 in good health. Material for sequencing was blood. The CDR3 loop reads CASSYEPGTPREQPQHF. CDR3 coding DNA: TGTGCCAGCAGTTACGAGCCCGGGACCCCAAGGGAGCAGCCCCAGCATTTT.